The 10 T cell receptor beta chains in this list originate from one sample, sequenced in a study of blood T cell repertoires in COVID-19. The assay was immunoSEQ multiplex PCR, and TCRdb's table has in-frame clones only and misses some. The table includes about 160,000 clones, 78% detected once. The sample was peripheral blood. These TCRs come from an elderly woman with acute or convalescent COVID-19.

The rearrangement links TRBV18 to TRBJ1-5, with 8 bases fitting TRBD1. Trimming removed 6 bases from V and 9 bases from J; junction bases left unmatched: 13. This CDR3 is built from 15 residues. CDR1 is KGHSH and CDR2 is LQKENI in the germline V gene. The CDR3 sequence: CASSAGTGTIMPQHF. CDR3 nucleotide sequence: TGTGCCAGCTCCGCCGGGACAGGTACAATCATGCCCCAGCATTTT.

The gene calls are TRBV30 and TRBJ1-1; D ambiguous. This CDR3 is built from 11 residues. Germline CDR1 GTSNPN, CDR2 SVGIG (reference sequence). V was cut by 4 bases and J by 10 bases, with 13 bases left in between. The CDR3 loop is CAWMVSGGAFF. The CDR3 DNA reads as TGTGCCTGGATGGTTTCGGGTGGAGCTTTCTTT.

V usage is TRBV27 and J usage is TRBJ2-1; 9 bases agree with TRBD1. Per the germline V gene, CDR1 is MNHEY and CDR2 is SMNVEV (reference sequence). This CDR3 contains 16 residues. V lost 5 bases and J lost 2; bases outside the gene matches: 7. The CDR3 DNA sequence: TGTGCCAGCAGTCCAATCGACAGGGGGGCCTACAATGAGCAGTTCTTC. Translation gives CASSPIDRGAYNEQFF.

V usage is TRBV5-1 and J usage is TRBJ1-1; D is possibly TRBD1 (5 bases). CDR3 length: 19 amino acids. The V gene lost 0 bases and the J gene lost 4 bases, with 25 bases spanning the gap. Germline-derived CDR1 and CDR2 are SGHRS and YFSETQ. The CDR3 sequence: CASSLDTLGQVRIGTEAFF. The CDR3 DNA reads TGCGCCAGCAGCTTGGATACTTTGGGGCAGGTTCGTATTGGCACTGAAGCTTTCTTT.

This clone occurred a few times. This chain uses TRBV30 with TRBJ1-5, with D maybe TRBD1 (5 bases). CDR3 length: 14 residues. The germline CDR1 and CDR2 sequences are GTSNPN and SVGIG (reference sequence). The germline V and J ends were trimmed by 2 bases and 4 bases, with 12 bases remaining between them. The CDR3 sequence is CAWSLGQGNQPQHF. For the CDR3, the DNA is TGTGCCTGGAGTCTAGGACAAGGGAATCAGCCCCAGCATTTT. Supplemented by reference TRBV30 and TRBJ1-5, the full variable domain reads SQTIHQWPATLVQPVGSPLSLECTVEGTSNPNLYWYRQAAGRGLQLLFYSVGIGQISSEVPQNLSASRPQDRQFILSSKKLLLSDSGFYLCAWSLGQGNQPQHFGDGTRLSIL.

This clone was seen only a few times. This chain connects TRBV28 to TRBJ1-4; D unclear. Deletions cut 3 bases from V and 13 bases from J, with 12 bases between. Germline CDR1 MDHEN, CDR2 SYDVKM. The CDR3 spans 12 residues. CDR3 sequence: CASSFGVGLLFF. DNA of the CDR3: TGTGCCAGCAGTTTTGGAGTCGGATTACTGTTTTTT.

The sample holds a few counts of this clone. V gene TRBV23-1 combines with J gene TRBJ2-7; a weak D match, TRBD2 (5 bases). TRBV23-1 is classed as an ORF, of uncertain function. The length of the CDR3 is 14 residues. The V end lost 7 bases, the J end lost 5 bases, and 18 bases lay between the germline ends. CDR3 sequence (DNA): TGCGCCAGCACTATAAATGAGGAGGTCCACGAGCAGTACTTC. Translated: CASTINEEVHEQYF.

This clone was seen more than once but under ten times. This chain connects TRBV7-2 to TRBJ1-1; possibly TRBD1 for D (6 bases). Trimming shortened V by 3 bases and J by 6 bases, and 17 bases separated the two germline ends. The CDR3 extends over 15 amino acids. Germline V gives CDR1 SGHTA, CDR2 FQGNSA. The CDR3 sequence: CASSFTYTDRPEAFF. The CDR3 DNA follows: TGTGCCAGCAGCTTCACCTATACGGACAGACCTGAAGCTTTCTTT.

The chain recombines TRBV7-2 with TRBJ1-2; unclear D gene. V lost 5 bases to trimming and J lost 4 bases, with 14 bases between them. CDR1 and CDR2 from the germline V gene are SGHTA and FQGNSA. The CDR3 is 14 residues long. The CDR3 nucleotides read TGTGCCAGCAGCCTCACGCGGGAGGTCTATGGCTACACCTTC. This encodes CASSLTREVYGYTF.

The chain is built from TRBV30 and TRBJ2-7; 9 bases agree with TRBD1. Trimming at V came to 2 bases and at J to 2 bases, leaving 4 bases not matched to a gene. Germline CDR1 GTSNPN, CDR2 SVGIG (reference sequence). The CDR3 totals 14 residues. CDR3 in DNA: TGTGCCTGGAGTAGGACAGGGGCGGCCTACGAGCAGTACTTC. Translation: CAWSRTGAAYEQYF.